Many counts were recorded for the clone carrying this T cell receptor (beta chain). Its antigen is not identified. This sample was taken from a study of CD8+CD57+ T cells in acquired aplastic anemia. Regarding the study as a whole: Researchers reported that CD8+ Simpson's diversity was not significantly different in patients versus controls.

Genomic DNA, serving as template, underwent TCR beta VDJ and CDR3 profiling. TCRdb re-analysed the reads in MiXCR, keeping a single row per CDR3 protein. In the table there are under 150,000 distinct CDR3 sequences, more than 35% of which are singletons. The CDR3 is 14 amino acids. Per germline, CDR1 SGHAT and CDR2 FQNNGV. V gave up 4 bases and J gave up 7 bases, with 16 bases separating them. The rearrangement uses TRBV11-2 and TRBJ2-5, with D possibly matching TRBD2 (5 bases). The sequencing sample was made of sorted CD4+, CD8+, or CD8+CD57+ T cells (not recorded which) from PBMCs. The receptor comes from a human donor in good health, serving as a control. CDR3 residues: CASSWLRGGRTQYF. The DNA of the CDR3 is TGTGCCAGCAGCTGGCTCAGAGGTGGGAGGACCCAGTACTTC.